This TCR beta chain was found in a study of response to subunit inactivated influenza vaccine. MiXCR was run by TCRdb on the RT-PCR reads, yielding one entry per CDR3 protein. There are 500,000 to 600,000 distinct CDR3 sequences in the sample; 13% to 15% occur only once, and approximately 12% lies in the top ten. Study observations and caveats: The authors suggested that every seasonal influenza vaccination recruits few new T cells.

Germline values: CDR1 SGHTA, CDR2 FQGNSA. This CDR3 has 16 amino acids. The V and J ends lost 1 base and 5 bases respectively, with 17 bases between them. The sample holds a few counts of this clonotype. As yet, its antigen is unknown. The V gene is TRBV7-2, the J gene TRBJ1-2; D remains ambiguous. The receptor's source is a man aged 50 to 60 who received an inactivated influenza vaccine. The sample consisted of PBMCs from blood, taken about 12 days after vaccination. The CDR3 sequence: CASSLVSARQEYGYTF. In nucleotides, the CDR3 is TGTGCCAGCAGCTTAGTTTCTGCGCGGCAGGAGTATGGCTACACCTTC.